The sequence of this T cell receptor (beta chain) was determined in a study of blood T cell repertoires in COVID-19. Across the whole study: From the United States, Italy and Spain came samples of acute and convalescent COVID-19. PBMCs, B-cell-depleted T cells, or T cells provided the cDNA or gDNA that made up the material.

Sequencing used immunoSEQ multiplex PCR; TCRdb keeps in-frame clones, though not all of them. The sample holds approximately 170,000 clones, about 83% seen once. Trimming stripped 5 bases from V and 0 bases from J, with 11 bases between. CDR1 is MNHEY and CDR2 is SVGAGI in the germline V gene. The CDR3 consists of 15 residues. Sequenced: peripheral blood. The chain employs TRBV6-5 and TRBJ1-3, with D unclear. The TCR was taken from an elderly woman with acute or convalescent COVID-19. The CDR3: CASSTQLSSGNTIYF. The CDR3 DNA follows: TGTGCCAGCAGTACCCAACTTAGCTCTGGAAACACCATATATTTT.